This T cell receptor beta chain stems from a study of blood T cell repertoires in COVID-19. Looking at the study overall: There were acute and convalescent COVID-19 samples, and they came from the United States, Italy and Spain. In each case, the material was cDNA or gDNA derived from T cells, B-cell-depleted T cells, or PBMCs.

Germline CDR1 SGHNT, CDR2 YYREEE (reference sequence). The V gene lost 4 bases and the J gene lost 0 bases, with 23 bases spanning the gap. The CDR3 totals 20 residues. Authors' analysis steps: Amplification of reference gene primers was used by the study to estimate nucleated cell counts. Repertoires were generated with immunoSEQ multiplex PCR, while TCRdb's copy carries only in-frame clones and drops some. That table supplies the V and J calls and clone size; D and trimming were determined from the DNA. The sample records hundreds of thousands of clones, 88% being singletons. This sequence joins TRBV5-4 and TRBJ2-6; a possible D gene is TRBD1 (6 bases). The TCR sequence derives from a woman in her thirties or forties who had recovered from COVID-19. The sample taken for sequencing was peripheral blood. CDR3 region: CASSGGGRARTSSGANVLTF. The CDR3 DNA reads TGTGCCAGCAGCGGTGGGGGCAGGGCCCGAACAAGCTCTGGGGCCAACGTCCTGACTTTC. Complete variable domain (other parts from reference TRBV5-4 and TRBJ2-6): ETGVTQSPTHLIKTRGQQVTLRCSSQSGHNTVSWYQQALGQGPQFIFQYYREEENGRGNFPPRFSGLQFPNYSSELNVNALELDDSALYLCASSGGGRARTSSGANVLTFGAGSRLTVL.